Listed here are 26 T cell receptor beta chains from one sample, sequenced in a study of TIL therapy for anti-PD-1-resistant metastatic lung cancer. Time point defined: pre-treatment sample, taken before nivolumab and TIL therapy. The libraries were made with immunoSEQ v3. The method was immunoSEQ multiplex PCR; TCRdb's version includes in-frame clones alone and lacks a portion of them. The sample comprises roughly 60,000 clones, 73% of which are singletons, and less than 2% rests with the top ten. Sequenced material: blood, taken at baseline. These receptors were obtained from a person aged 25-79 years with non-small cell lung cancer.

In its sample, this clone was seen a few times. This chain uses TRBV10-3 with TRBJ1-6, with D possibly TRBD1 on 5 matching bases. Trimming shortened V by 4 bases and J by 7 bases, and 11 bases separated the two germline ends. The CDR3 spans 14 residues. Per germline, CDR1 ENHRY and CDR2 SYGVKD. The CDR3, as DNA: TGTGCCATCAGTGGTCTGGGGGACAATTCACCCCTCCACTTT. It is translated as CAISGLGDNSPLHF.

The chain carries TRBV7-9 and TRBJ1-2; 8 nucleotides line up with TRBD1. Germline trimming cut 6 bases from V and 6 bases from J; bases unmatched to any gene: 18. The germline V gene encodes CDR1 SEHNR and CDR2 FQNEAQ (reference sequence). This CDR3 contains 17 residues. Written as DNA, the CDR3 is TGTGCCAGCAGTTATCCAAAGGGACAGGTGAGCTCGGATGGCTACACCTTC. Translating it yields CASSYPKGQVSSDGYTF.

The rearrangement links TRBV5-6 to TRBJ1-1; TRBD1 is a possible D gene (6 bases). V was cut by 4 bases and J by 4 bases, with 17 bases left in between. The CDR3 is 15 residues long. Germline loops: CDR1 SGHDT, CDR2 YYEEEE. The CDR3 region is CASSMIQGGRTEAFF. CDR3 nucleotides: TGTGCCAGCAGCATGATACAGGGTGGGCGCACTGAAGCTTTCTTT.

The CDR3 nucleotides are TGTGCCAGCAGCCGCGGAAGGGTTGATGGCTACACCTTC. Amino acid sequence: CASSRGRVDGYTF. The V gene is TRBV7-2, the J gene TRBJ1-2; D gene uncertain. This CDR3 has 13 residues. Germline values: CDR1 SGHTA, CDR2 FQGNSA. Trimming removed 5 bases at V and 6 bases at J, with 13 bases between.

The J gene is TRBJ1-1, the V gene TRBV13, with 10 bases identical to TRBD1. V was pared by 5 bases and J by 1 base, with 4 bases of the junction left unmatched. The CDR3 has 15 amino acids. Germline V gene data show CDR1 as PRHDT and CDR2 as FYEKMQ (reference sequence). Here the CDR3 DNA reads TGTGCCAGCAGCCTCCGACAGGGGGCGAACACTGAAGCTTTCTTT. As protein: CASSLRQGANTEAFF.

This clone occurred a few times. This chain uses TRBV7-2 with TRBJ1-5; D perhaps matches TRBD1 (6 bases). CDR1 SGHTA and CDR2 FQGNSA come from the germline V gene. Trimming cost V 6 bases and J 2 bases, with 17 bases left between them. The CDR3 consists of 16 residues. CDR3 sequence reads: CASRPTGRIGNQPQHF. DNA of the CDR3: TGTGCCAGCAGACCTACAGGGCGTATTGGCAATCAGCCCCAGCATTTT.

The J gene is TRBJ2-6, the V gene TRBV5-5; no clear D gene. Trimming pared 4 bases from V and 3 bases from J, leaving 14 bases between. The CDR3 runs 16 residues. Germline V gene sequence: CDR1 SGHKS, CDR2 YYEKEE (reference sequence). DNA of the CDR3: TGTGCCAGCAGCCCCCTCTTGCCTGATGGGGCCAACGTCCTGACTTTC. It yields the protein CASSPLLPDGANVLTF.

J is TRBJ2-3 and V is TRBV7-9; 7 bases align to TRBD2. The J segment lost 2 bases and the V segment lost 3 bases, leaving 8 bases of the junction unmatched. The CDR3 sequence is 16 residues long. CDR1 and CDR2 (germline): SEHNR, FQNEAQ (reference sequence). CDR3 region: CASSFMGRGFTDTQYF. The CDR3 region has the DNA TGTGCCAGCAGCTTTATGGGGCGGGGGTTCACAGATACGCAGTATTTT.

This clone was seen a single time. V gene TRBV7-2 combines with J gene TRBJ1-1, with 10 bases fitting TRBD1. Germline V gives CDR1 SGHTA, CDR2 FQGNSA. The CDR3 consists of 16 residues. Unmatched junction bases numbered 4, after V lost 1 base and J lost 2 bases. The DNA for the CDR3 is TGTGCCAGCAGCTTAGGGGACAGGGGTAGAAACACTGAAGCTTTCTTT. Its protein product is CASSLGDRGRNTEAFF.

This chain joins TRBV29-1 and TRBJ2-7, with D unresolved. Germline lookup yields CDR1 SQVTM and CDR2 ANQGSEA. CDR3 length equals 14 residues. Trimming left V 7 bases short and J 0 bases short, with 16 bases between. The CDR3 is CSAAQMASSYEQYF. CDR3 in DNA: TGCAGCGCCGCGCAGATGGCGAGCTCCTACGAGCAGTACTTC.

The V gene is TRBV4-3, the J gene TRBJ1-5; D is unclear. Germline V gene data show CDR1 as LGHNA and CDR2 as YSLEER. There are 16 residues in the CDR3. Trimming pared 1 base from V and 1 base from J, leaving 11 bases between. This CDR3 is CASSQGWSRSNQPQHF. For the CDR3, the DNA is TGCGCCAGCAGCCAAGGATGGTCGAGGAGCAATCAGCCCCAGCATTTT.

This chain connects TRBV4-2 to TRBJ1-2; D is possibly TRBD1 (5 bases). The V end lost 4 bases, the J end lost 8 bases, and 11 bases lay between the germline ends. Germline CDR1 and CDR2: LGHNA and YNFKEQ. The CDR3 totals 12 residues. The DNA for the CDR3 is TGTGCCAGCAGCCCCCAGGGAGGCGGCTACACCTTC. This translates into CASSPQGGGYTF.

The V gene is TRBV4-1, the J gene TRBJ2-7; D not certain. The CDR3 contains 14 residues. Germline V gene data show CDR1 as MGHRA and CDR2 as YSYEKL. V gave up 0 bases and J gave up 1 base, with 7 bases separating them. In DNA, the CDR3 is TGCGCCAGCAGCCAAGATAACCTATCCTACGAGCAGTACTTC. The encoded protein is CASSQDNLSYEQYF.

The rearrangement links TRBV7-2 to TRBJ2-1, with unresolved D. The V gene lost 1 base and the J gene lost 6 bases, with 7 bases spanning the gap. CDR3 length: 13 residues. CDR1 is SGHTA and CDR2 is FQGNSA in the germline V gene. The CDR3 DNA follows: TGTGCCAGCAGCTTAGTTCTAGGCAATGAGCAGTTCTTC. Amino acid sequence: CASSLVLGNEQFF. Combining the CDR3 with reference TRBV7-2 and TRBJ2-1 gives the whole variable domain GAGVSQSPSNKVTEKGKDVELRCDPISGHTALYWYRQSLGQGLEFLIYFQGNSAPDKSGLPSDRFSAERTGGSVSTLTIQRTQQEDSAVYLCASSLVLGNEQFFGPGTRLTVL.

The gene calls are TRBV5-1 and TRBJ2-5; 11 positions match TRBD2. The CDR3 has 16 amino acids. Looked up from germline, CDR1 is SGHRS and CDR2 is YFSETQ. V was pared by 4 bases and J by 5 bases, with 10 bases of the junction left unmatched. This CDR3 is CASSPSRLAGKETQYF. The CDR3 coding sequence is TGCGCCAGCAGCCCATCTAGACTAGCGGGAAAGGAGACCCAGTACTTC.

This clone was recorded a few times. This sequence joins TRBV7-2 and TRBJ1-2, with 8 bases matching TRBD1. The germline V gene has CDR1 SGHTA and CDR2 FQGNSA. Trimming took 4 bases from V and 8 from J; bases not matched to a gene: 6. This CDR3 has 13 amino acids. CDR3 nucleotides: TGTGCCAGCAGCTCCCCAGGGGGCCGCGGCTACACCTTC. Protein product: CASSSPGGRGYTF.

This clone was detected only a few times. The chain carries TRBV19 and TRBJ1-2; maybe TRBD1 (5 bases). The length of the CDR3 is 15 residues. Per the germline V gene, CDR1 is LNHDA and CDR2 is SQIVND (reference sequence). Trimming cost V 4 bases and J 0 bases, with 12 bases left between them. CDR3 in amino acids: CASSRTPETNYGYTF. In DNA form, the CDR3 reads TGTGCCAGTAGTAGGACACCGGAGACTAACTATGGCTACACCTTC.

This clone was seen a single time. V and J are TRBV27 and TRBJ2-7; D not certain. Trimming removed 4 bases at V and 6 bases at J, with 10 bases between. From germline, CDR1 is MNHEY and CDR2 SMNVEV (reference sequence). The CDR3 is 12 residues long. The CDR3 sequence is CASSSDSGEQYF. In DNA form, the CDR3 reads TGTGCCAGCAGTTCCGATTCTGGCGAGCAGTACTTC.

This clone was recorded only once. This chain links TRBV28 with TRBJ2-4; 7 bases align to TRBD1. CDR1 MDHEN and CDR2 SYDVKM come from the germline V gene. This CDR3 comprises 15 residues. The junction had 2 bases not matched to a gene; V was cut back by 2 bases and J by 1 base. For the CDR3, the DNA is TGTGCCAGCAGTTTAGAGGGGGCGGCCAAAAACATTCAGTACTTC. Protein product: CASSLEGAAKNIQYF.

The chain recombines TRBV5-6 with TRBJ1-5; D gene unclear. V lost 1 base, J lost 0 bases, and 11 bases lay in between. Germline CDR1 SGHDT, CDR2 YYEEEE. This CDR3 spans 16 amino acids. CDR3 loop: CASSLKTGSSNQPQHF. CDR3 nucleotides: TGTGCCAGCAGCTTGAAAACCGGGTCTAGCAATCAGCCCCAGCATTTT.

This chain links TRBV7-3 with TRBJ2-1; 12 bases agree with TRBD2. The CDR3 runs 15 residues. Germline V lookup: CDR1 SGHTA, CDR2 FQGTGA. Trimming took 3 bases from V and 7 from J; bases not matched to a gene: 4. CDR3 nucleotides: TGTGCCAGCAGCTTTATCACTAGCGGGAGGAATGAGCAGTTCTTC. Translating it yields CASSFITSGRNEQFF.

The rearrangement joins TRBV19 to TRBJ2-7, with 7 nucleotides matching TRBD1. Germline CDR1 is LNHDA and CDR2 is SQIVND (reference sequence). J gave up 6 bases and V 6 bases, and 8 bases lay outside the gene matches. The CDR3 has 13 residues. This CDR3 is CASSRQGPFEQYF. The CDR3, as DNA: TGTGCCAGTAGCCGACAGGGCCCTTTCGAGCAGTACTTC.

This chain links TRBV7-6 with TRBJ2-1; TRBD2 matches at 11 bases. The CDR3 consists of 16 residues. Looked up from germline, CDR1 is SGHVS and CDR2 is FNYEAQ. With V trimmed by 5 bases and J by 4 bases, 7 bases remained unmatched. DNA for the CDR3: TGTGCCAGCAGCCCCCGGCTAGCGGGGGGATACAATGAGCAGTTCTTC. The encoded protein is CASSPRLAGGYNEQFF.

The chain uses TRBV10-3 and TRBJ1-2; D perhaps matches TRBD1 (5 bases). The CDR3 is 13 residues long. CDR1 ENHRY and CDR2 SYGVKD come from the germline V gene. V dropped 3 bases and J dropped 7 bases, with 12 bases sitting between them. CDR3 region: CAISEFERGGYTF. In nucleotides, the CDR3 is TGTGCCATCAGTGAATTCGAAAGGGGTGGCTACACCTTC.

V and J are TRBV2 and TRBJ1-5; D is possibly TRBD1 (6 bases). Trimming left V 6 bases short and J 7 bases short, with 13 bases between. Per germline, CDR1 SNHLY and CDR2 FYNNEI. There are 13 residues in the CDR3. The CDR3 DNA reads as TGTGCCAGCAGCGAATACAGGGTACAGCCCCAGCATTTT. Its translation: CASSEYRVQPQHF.

The chain carries TRBV11-2 and TRBJ2-2; TRBD2 matches 11 bases. In germline, CDR1 is SGHAT, CDR2 FQNNGV. This CDR3 has 17 amino acids. The trim removed 2 bases at V and 4 bases at J, leaving 6 bases unmatched. CDR3 protein: CASSLWLLAGGTGELFF. In nucleotides, the CDR3 is TGTGCCAGCAGCTTATGGTTGCTAGCGGGAGGCACCGGGGAGCTGTTTTTT.